Reported below is one TCR beta chain. Its antigen is not known. Some clones are missing from TCRdb's copy, which holds only in-frame ones; the method was immunoSEQ multiplex PCR. The sample has 71,000 or so clones, approximately 94% seen once. Per the germline V gene, CDR1 is MDHEN and CDR2 is SYDVKM. The ends lost 6 bases at V and 0 bases at J; junction bases unmatched: 11. The CDR3 extends over 18 amino acids. This sample is part of a study of cytomegalovirus exposure and HLA in healthy donors. On the study more broadly: The 100 to 150 validation repertoires, a later analysis reported, used the same platform as the roughly 700 repertoires from the first cohort. Notes on the study in general: Most TCR sequences were seen very rarely across donors, but some public TCRs occurred in many. The study put 150 or so TCR beta chains on its list as cytomegalovirus-associated.

The donors were part of the roughly 110-subject validation cohort, which stood apart from the approximately 700-subject first cohort. Sample: PBMCs. The clonotype comes from a man aged 18 to 29 in good health and CMV-seropositive. V and J are TRBV28 and TRBJ2-3, with TRBD2 matching 11 bases. The CDR3 DNA is TGTGCCAGCAGAGTTCCGGGACTAGCGGTGACTAGCACAGATACGCAGTATTTT. Protein sequence: CASRVPGLAVTSTDTQYF.